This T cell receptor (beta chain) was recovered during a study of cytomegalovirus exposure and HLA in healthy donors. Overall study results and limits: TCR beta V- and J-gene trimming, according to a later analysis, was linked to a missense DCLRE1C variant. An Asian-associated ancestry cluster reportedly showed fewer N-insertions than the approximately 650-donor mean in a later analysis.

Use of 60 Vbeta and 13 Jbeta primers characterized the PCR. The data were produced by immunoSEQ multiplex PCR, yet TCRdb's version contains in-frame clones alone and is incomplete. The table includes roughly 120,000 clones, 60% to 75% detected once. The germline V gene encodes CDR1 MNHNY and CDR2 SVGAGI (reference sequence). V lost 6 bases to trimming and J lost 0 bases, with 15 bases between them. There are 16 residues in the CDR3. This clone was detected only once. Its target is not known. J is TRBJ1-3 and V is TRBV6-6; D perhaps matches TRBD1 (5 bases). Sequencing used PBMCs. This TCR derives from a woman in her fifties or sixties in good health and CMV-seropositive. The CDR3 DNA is TGTGCCAGCAGCCCCCTCTCAGGGATCTCTGGAAACACCATATATTTT. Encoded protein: CASSPLSGISGNTIYF.